This is a list of T cell receptor beta chains from one sample in a study of cytomegalovirus exposure and HLA in healthy donors. Sequencing used immunoSEQ multiplex PCR; TCRdb keeps in-frame clones, though not all of them. The sample lists approximately 170,000 clones, 75% to 85% occurring once. Sequencing was performed on PBMCs. The receptors originated from a male donor in good health and CMV-seropositive. Each CDR3 is given with its conserved first and last residue. D genes are given only for firm matches. Where a row states a size, it is once, few, many or the class of an expanded clone; other rows omit it.

>TRBV18|TRBD1|TRBJ1-1|once
CASSPRQGNMNTEAFF
TGTGCCAGCTCACCACGACAGGGGAACATGAACACTGAAGCTTTCTTT
>TRBV6-1|.|TRBJ1-4|.
CASSATGFNEKLFF
TGTGCCAGCAGCGCCACAGGATTTAATGAAAAACTGTTTTTT
>TRBV6-1|.|TRBJ2-6|few
CASSDRRSGANVLTF
TGTGCCAGCAGTGATCGGAGGTCTGGGGCCAACGTCCTGACTTTC
>TRBV11-1|.|TRBJ2-7|many
CASSFNPTYEQYF
TGTGCCAGCAGCTTTAACCCTACGTACGAGCAGTACTTC
>TRBV2|.|TRBJ1-1|.
CASATGTEAFF
TGTGCCAGCGCAACAGGAACCGAAGCTTTCTTT
>TRBV6-1|.|TRBJ2-3|.
CASSEARTDTQYF
TGTGCCAGCAGTGAAGCGCGGACAGATACGCAGTATTTT
>TRBV19|TRBD2|TRBJ2-4|.
CASSIGRGRNIQYF
TGTGCCAGTAGTATCGGGAGGGGGAGAAACATTCAGTACTTC
>TRBV11-2|.|TRBJ1-2|.
CASSLNLPDTHGYTF
TGTGCCAGCAGCTTAAACCTCCCGGACACCCATGGCTACACCTTC
>TRBV5-4|.|TRBJ1-1|.
CAGSPRGQKNTEAFF
TGTGCCGGCAGCCCAAGGGGACAAAAGAACACTGAAGCTTTCTTT
>TRBV6-6|.|TRBJ1-1|.
CASTPVPTEAFF
TGTGCCAGCACCCCGGTGCCCACTGAAGCTTTCTTT
>TRBV7-3|TRBD1|TRBJ2-3|.
CASSREGQSDTQYF
TGTGCCAGCAGCCGAGAGGGACAGTCAGATACGCAGTATTTT
>TRBV5-1|TRBD2|TRBJ2-1|.
CASSWRGGSGVVDEQFF
TGCGCCAGCAGCTGGCGCGGGGGTAGCGGGGTTGTCGATGAGCAGTTCTTC
>TRBV4-2|.|TRBJ2-1|once
CASSQSGRSRGNEQFF
TGTGCCAGCAGCCAATCGGGACGCTCTAGGGGGAATGAGCAGTTCTTC
>TRBV19|.|TRBJ1-2|.
CASSISGQGGGYTF
TGTGCCAGTAGTATAAGTGGGCAGGGTGGAGGCTACACCTTC
>TRBV20-1|.|TRBJ1-3|.
CSARVGNTIYF
TGCAGTGCTAGAGTAGGAAACACCATATATTTT
>TRBV2|.|TRBJ1-4|.
CASRGTANEKLFF
TGTGCCAGTAGGGGGACCGCTAATGAAAAACTGTTTTTT
>TRBV7-8|TRBD2|TRBJ2-1|.
CASSPLPGGLSYNEQFF
TGTGCCAGCAGCCCACTCCCGGGGGGTCTCTCCTACAATGAGCAGTTCTTC
>TRBV5-1|.|TRBJ2-6|few
CASSLRDISGANVLTF
TGCGCCAGCAGCTTGAGAGATATCTCTGGGGCCAACGTCCTGACTTTC
>TRBV2|.|TRBJ1-5|.
CASRRGGSNQPQHF
TGTGCCAGCAGACGGGGAGGTAGCAATCAGCCCCAGCATTTT
>TRBV11-2|TRBD1|TRBJ2-1|.
CASSLTGGNVGNEQFF
TGTGCCAGCAGCCTGACAGGGGGGAATGTTGGGAATGAGCAGTTCTTC
>TRBV7-8|TRBD2|TRBJ2-5|.
CASSLDGGGRRETQYF
TGTGCCAGCAGCTTAGACGGGGGGGGCCGTCGGGAGACCCAGTACTTC
>TRBV30|.|TRBJ1-2|.
CAWSVGGYGYTF
TGTGCCTGGAGTGTAGGGGGCTATGGCTACACCTTC
>TRBV2|.|TRBJ1-1|.
CASSDRERTEAFF
TGTGCCAGCAGCGACCGGGAGAGGACTGAAGCTTTCTTT
>TRBV7-9|TRBD2|TRBJ2-7|.
CSSSFPGTSSEQYF
TGTTCCAGCAGCTTCCCCGGGACTAGTTCCGAGCAGTACTTC
>TRBV19|.|TRBJ2-3|.
CASSISRGHPSTDTQYF
TGTGCCAGTAGTATAAGTAGGGGTCACCCCAGCACAGATACGCAGTATTTT
>TRBV30|.|TRBJ1-2|.
CAWSVQEYGYTF
TGTGCCTGGAGTGTACAGGAATATGGCTACACCTTC
>TRBV10-2|.|TRBJ1-1|.
CASSEFVLKTSEAFF
TGCGCCAGCAGTGAGTTTGTGCTTAAAACTTCTGAAGCTTTCTTT
>TRBV5-1|.|TRBJ1-1|.
CASSPFENRYTEAFF
TGCGCCAGCAGTCCCTTTGAGAACAGGTACACTGAAGCTTTCTTT
>TRBV2|.|TRBJ1-6|.
CASSGSGGSYNSPLHF
TGTGCCAGCAGCGGGTCCGGGGGCTCCTATAATTCACCCCTCCACTTT
>TRBV10-3|.|TRBJ1-1|few
CAISRTETLNTEAFF
TGTGCCATCAGTCGGACAGAGACTCTGAACACTGAAGCTTTCTTT
>TRBV5-1|TRBD1|TRBJ2-7|few
CASSPRTGDEQYF
TGCGCCAGCAGCCCAAGGACAGGGGACGAGCAGTACTTC
>TRBV9|TRBD2|TRBJ2-1|.
CASSVELAGGMHEQFF
TGTGCCAGCAGCGTAGAACTAGCGGGGGGGATGCATGAGCAGTTCTTC
>TRBV15|TRBD1|TRBJ1-6|.
CATSRGQGYNSPLHF
TGTGCCACCAGCAGAGGACAGGGCTATAATTCACCCCTCCACTTT
>TRBV19|.|TRBJ2-7|.
CASSTGRGSYEQYF
TGTGCCAGTAGTACTGGACGGGGCTCCTACGAGCAGTACTTC
>TRBV2|.|TRBJ1-3|.
CASRPAGAGNTIYF
TGTGCCAGCCGACCGGCGGGGGCAGGAAACACCATATATTTT
>TRBV23-1|.|TRBJ1-2|.
CASSQSYQGICGYTF
TGCGCCAGCAGTCAATCATATCAGGGGATCTGTGGCTACACCTTC
>TRBV4-3|TRBD1|TRBJ1-4|.
CASSHHDRGRATNEKLFF
TGCGCCAGCAGCCACCACGACAGGGGGCGCGCCACTAATGAAAAACTGTTTTTT
>TRBV5-8|TRBD2|TRBJ2-3|.
CASNPLRGDPYTDTQYF
TGTGCCAGCAACCCCCTGCGGGGGGACCCCTACACAGATACGCAGTATTTT
>TRBV2|TRBD1|TRBJ2-1|.
CASIPTGATPKAFF
TGTGCCAGCATTCCAACAGGGGCTACACCAAAAGCTTTCTTC
>TRBV5-6|.|TRBJ1-1|.
CASRDTTNTEAFF
TGTGCCAGCAGGGACACCACGAACACTGAAGCTTTCTTT
>TRBV19|.|TRBJ2-7|.
CASSIVTGELNEQYF
TGTGCCAGTAGTATAGTCACGGGGGAGCTCAACGAGCAGTACTTC
>TRBV2|.|TRBJ1-6|.
CASRGTSVIYNSPLHF
TGTGCCAGCAGGGGGACATCGGTAATCTATAATTCACCCCTCCACTTT
>TRBV5-4|TRBD2|TRBJ2-3|.
CASSRPQSGGGDTQYF
TGTGCCAGCAGCCGCCCTCAGAGCGGGGGAGGGGATACGCAGTATTTT
>TRBV15|.|TRBJ2-7|.
CATSPRDAEQYF
TGTGCCACCAGCCCGCGGGACGCGGAGCAGTACTTC
>TRBV5-1|TRBD1|TRBJ2-2|.
CASSGGTGPVGELFF
TGCGCCAGCTCCGGAGGGACAGGGCCGGTCGGGGAGCTGTTTTTT
>TRBV30|TRBD1|TRBJ1-6|.
CAWSITGASPLHF
TGTGCCTGGAGTATCACAGGGGCTTCACCCCTCCACTTT
>TRBV10-1|.|TRBJ2-3|.
CASSESTASTDTQYF
TGCGCCAGCAGTGAGTCGACAGCCAGCACAGATACGCAGTATTTT
>TRBV4-1|.|TRBJ1-3|.
CASSQDGGAGANTIYF
TGCGCCAGCAGCCAAGATGGGGGGGCTGGTGCAAACACCATATATTTT
>TRBV19|TRBD1|TRBJ1-6|.
CATRTGGNSPLHF
TGTGCCACCCGGACAGGGGGTAATTCACCCCTCCACTTT
>TRBV5-1|.|TRBJ2-2|.
CASSEGLGTGELFF
TGCGCCAGCAGCGAGGGATTAGGCACCGGGGAGCTGTTTTTT
>TRBV10-3|.|TRBJ1-2|.
CAISESATTAYYGYTF
TGTGCCATCAGTGAGTCGGCGACAACGGCCTACTATGGCTACACCTTC
>TRBV29-1|.|TRBJ1-1|.
CSVVFAGGTEAFF
TGCAGCGTTGTATTCGCGGGGGGCACTGAAGCTTTCTTT
>TRBV30|TRBD2|TRBJ2-3|.
CAWSVGGGSTDTQYF
TGTGCCTGGAGTGTAGGCGGGGGTAGCACAGATACGCAGTATTTT
>TRBV9|TRBD2|TRBJ2-5|once
CASSLGGLGRGETQYF
TGTGCCAGCAGCTTAGGAGGCCTAGGGAGGGGAGAGACCCAGTACTTC
>TRBV30|TRBD2|TRBJ2-3|.
CAWTPPLAGSTDTQYF
TGTGCCTGGACCCCCCCCCTAGCGGGGAGCACAGATACGCAGTATTTT